This section outlines one T cell receptor (beta chain) sequence together with its context. Its antigen is not known. The V segment lost 4 bases and the J segment 3 bases; nucleotides outside the gene matches: 2. The CDR3 consists of 15 residues. Germline V gene data show CDR1 as LNHDA and CDR2 as SQIVND (reference sequence). These data are taken from a study of T cells in Graves' hyperthyroidism and ophthalmopathy. Findings and caveats of the study: Blood samples included most of the expanded thyroid clonotypes exceeding 0.001. The authors' 13 V-J model separated ophthalmopathy from stable hyperthyroidism.

TCR beta CDR3 regions were amplified from RNA. First-round RT-PCR of the TCR CDR3 relied on the HTBI primer set. TCRdb reanalysed the multiplex PCR reads using MiXCR and keeps one entry per CDR3 protein. The sample lists roughly 700,000 distinct CDR3 sequences, 12% to 15% occurring once. The chain links TRBV19 to TRBJ2-2, with 10 bases that match TRBD2. Material for sequencing was blood. This sequence was found in a woman aged 18-29 years with Graves' hyperthyroidism. CDR3 DNA: TGTGCCAGTAGTAAGCTAGCGGGAGACACCGGGGAGCTGTTTTTT. Protein sequence: CASSKLAGDTGELFF.